A selection of T cell receptor beta chains follows, all from one sample in a study of cytomegalovirus exposure and HLA in healthy donors. Sequenced by immunoSEQ multiplex PCR; TCRdb stores in-frame clones only, minus some. This repertoire shows 200,000 to 300,000 clones, approximately 85% found once; its top ten account for 2%. Material: PBMCs. These TCRs come from a woman aged 40 to 50 in good health and CMV-seropositive. Both conserved end residues are part of each CDR3. A D gene is named only where the DNA matches it firmly.

16,TRBJ2-4,TRBD2,TRBV6-5,TGTGCCAGCAGTTACTACCTAGCGGGAGTTAAAAACAGTCAGTACTTC,CASSYYLAGVKNSQYF
16,TRBJ2-5,NA,TRBV5-6,TGTGCCAGCAGCTTAGGCCCAGGGCCCTTGCGAGAGACCCAGTACTTC,CASSLGPGPLRETQYF
16,TRBJ2-1,NA,TRBV29-1,TGCAGCGTTGAAGATCCTGGACAGAGCTCCTACAATGAGCAGTTCTTC,CSVEDPGQSSYNEQFF
13,TRBJ1-2,NA,TRBV29-1,TGCAGCGTTGCGGCGCAGGGTCCCTATGGCTACACCTTC,CSVAAQGPYGYTF
13,TRBJ2-1,TRBD2,TRBV11-2,TGTGCCAGCAGCTTAGAAGCGGGAGGGACTCAGTTCTTC,CASSLEAGGTQFF
15,TRBJ1-2,NA,TRBV18,TGTGCCAGCTCACCATTTGAGGGCACTAACTATGGCTACACCTTC,CASSPFEGTNYGYTF
13,TRBJ1-1,NA,TRBV6-5,TGTGCCAGCAGACCCGGGTCTAACACTGAAGCTTTCTTT,CASRPGSNTEAFF
14,TRBJ2-3,NA,TRBV13,TGTGCCAGCAGCTTTTTTCAGTCCCCCGATACGCAGTATTTT,CASSFFQSPDTQYF
17,TRBJ2-1,TRBD2,TRBV11-2,TGTGCCAGCAGCCCACCGGGACGGGAGGTTTCTGGCAATGAGCAGTTCTTC,CASSPPGREVSGNEQFF
13,TRBJ2-1,TRBD2,TRBV11-3,TGTGCCAGCAGCCCGGGACTAGCCAATGAGCAGTTCTTC,CASSPGLANEQFF